One sample yielded the 24 T cell receptor beta chains listed below, sequenced in a study of kidney transplant recipient with SARS-CoV-2 infection. A single record per CDR3 protein comes from TCRdb applying MiXCR to the reads. The table has 200,000 to 250,000 distinct CDR3 sequences, 29% seen once. The source material was a blood sample, sampled at baseline and between days 110 and 120 from a kidney transplant recipient. These receptors originate from a male patient aged 30 to 40 who had COVID-19 and was a kidney transplant recipient. Some T cells may trace back to the graft donor.

This clonotype was detected ten times or more. CDR3 in amino acids: CASSFWGYEQYF. Here the CDR3 DNA reads TGTGCCAGCAGTTTTTGGGGCTACGAGCAGTACTTC. This rearrangement joins TRBV12-3 or TRBV12-4 to TRBJ2-7; unclear D gene. CDR3 length equals 12 residues. With 3 bases removed from V and 3 bases from J, the gap between germline ends came to 6 bases.

This chain links TRBV5-6 with TRBJ2-7; D is possibly TRBD2 (6 bases). Deletions cut 3 bases from V and 1 base from J, with 11 bases between. There are 14 residues in the CDR3. CDR1 is SGHDT, CDR2 YYEEEE, per germline. The CDR3 here is CASSSGLESYEQYF. The CDR3 DNA reads as TGTGCCAGCAGCTCGGGACTGGAATCCTACGAGCAGTACTTC.

This clonotype was seen at least ten times. This rearrangement joins TRBV2 to TRBJ2-5; 7 nucleotides agree with TRBD1. The assigned J gene may be wrong: the sequence end matches TRBJ2-7 better. Germline assignment: CDR1 SNHLY and CDR2 FYNNEI. The CDR3 contains 12 residues. The CDR3 region is CASSDHRGEQYF. The CDR3 coding sequence is TGTGCCAGCAGTGATCACAGGGGCGAGCAGTACTTC.

This clonotype has ten or more counts. The chain carries TRBV13 and TRBJ1-1; no clear D. This CDR3 spans 15 amino acids. The V gene lost 6 bases and the J gene lost 1 base, with 15 bases spanning the gap. CDR1 and CDR2 from the germline V gene are PRHDT and FYEKMQ (reference sequence). CDR3 sequence (DNA): TGTGCCAGCAGGGGTCCCGGGGAAAAGAACACTGAAGCTTTCTTT. Its translation: CASRGPGEKNTEAFF.

This clonotype came up many times. The chain links TRBV28 to TRBJ1-6; D perhaps matches TRBD1 (5 bases). This CDR3 comprises 17 residues. The V gene's germline CDR1 is MDHEN and CDR2 SYDVKM. The ends were cut back, 5 bases at V and 7 bases at J, with 21 bases in the middle. The CDR3 protein is CASSPPRGRNLNSPLHF. The CDR3 nucleotides read TGTGCCAGCAGTCCTCCCCGGGGCAGGAACCTAAATTCACCCCTCCACTTT.

This clonotype was counted ten times or more. Here the CDR3 DNA reads TGTGCCAGCAGTTCAGCAGTCTCACACGGAAAGACCTATGGCTACACCTTC. It yields the protein CASSSAVSHGKTYGYTF. The V call is TRBV6-4, the J call TRBJ1-2; D not certain. This CDR3 has 17 amino acids. V lost 5 bases and J lost 4, with 23 bases in between. Germline loops: CDR1 MRHNA, CDR2 SNTAGT.

A note on this clonotype: A clone one base away is much larger, so this may be a read error. V is TRBV6-8 and J is TRBJ1-2; 7 bases map to TRBD1. After removal of 8 bases from V and 10 bases from J, the junction contained 10 bases not matched to a gene. The CDR3 consists of 12 residues. The germline V gene has CDR1 MNHGY and CDR2 SAAAGT. In DNA, the CDR3 is TGTGCCAGCTCCCTGGACCAGGGGGACTACACCTTC. The encoded protein is CASSLDQGDYTF.

This clonotype was detected ten times or more. The gene calls are TRBV28 and TRBJ1-5, with D unresolved. Germline CDR1 reads MDHEN; CDR2 reads SYDVKM. V was pared by 5 bases and J by 0 bases, with 11 bases between. There are 15 residues in the CDR3. The CDR3 protein is CASSARVISNQPQHF. CDR3 DNA: TGTGCCAGCAGTGCCCGGGTCATTAGCAATCAGCCCCAGCATTTT.

With respect to this clonotype: Since a much larger clone is just one base distant, this may be a read error. The V call is TRBV7-6, the J call TRBJ2-7; D not resolved. Trimming left V 1 base short and J 6 bases short, with 10 bases between. The CDR3 covers 13 residues. Germline V gene lookup returns CDR1 SGHVS and CDR2 FNYEAQ. The CDR3 DNA follows: TGTGCCAGCAGCTTAGGGGCATCGGGCGAGCAGTACTTC. Encoded protein: CASSLGASGEQYF.

This clonotype was counted between two and nine times. The J gene is TRBJ1-3, the V gene TRBV12-3 or TRBV12-4, with 7 nucleotides matching TRBD1. CDR3 length: 15 residues. J lost 1 base, V lost 5 bases, and 5 bases had no gene match. The CDR3, as DNA: TGTGCCAGCAGTCTCACAGGGGAATCTGGAAACACCATATATTTT. This gives the protein CASSLTGESGNTIYF.

A note on this clonotype: A much larger clone differs by one base, so this may be a read error. The chain has TRBV9 and TRBJ2-1; TRBD2 agrees at 8 bases. Unmatched junction bases numbered 3, after V lost 2 bases and J lost 2 bases. This CDR3 spans 15 amino acids. The germline V gene has CDR1 SGDLS and CDR2 YYNGEE. The CDR3 sequence: CASSVTSDPYNEQFF. The CDR3 region has the DNA TGTGCCAGCAGCGTGACTAGCGACCCCTACAATGAGCAGTTCTTC.

On this clonotype: A clone one base away is much larger, so this may be a read error. The rearrangement links TRBV5-4 to TRBJ1-2; no clear D gene. Germline CDR1 is SGHNT and CDR2 is YYREEE (reference sequence). The CDR3 length is 16 residues. CDR3 sequence (DNA): TGTGCCAACTGTGTCAACGTACCAGGAAAGACCTATGTCTACACCTTC. This encodes CANCVNVPGKTYVYTF.

Points on this clonotype: An end of the junction does not agree with germline; a read error may underlie this. The rearrangement links TRBV19 to TRBJ1-2; TRBD1 matches at 7 bases. Looked up from germline, CDR1 is LNHDA and CDR2 is SQIVND (reference sequence). The length of the CDR3 is 14 residues. The DNA for the CDR3 is TGTACCAGTACCTTCCTCGGACAGGCCTATGGCCACACCTTC. This gives the protein CTSTFLGQAYGHTF. The variable domain in full, completed from reference TRBV19 and TRBJ1-2, reads DGGITQSPKYLFRKEGQNVTLSCEQNLNHDAMYWYRQDPGQGLRLIYYSQIVNDFQKGDIAEGYSVSREKKESFPLTVTSAQKNPTAFYLCTSTFLGQAYGHTFGSGTRLTVV.

This clonotype was seen ten or more times. The chain has TRBV6-5 and TRBJ1-3; D unresolved. This CDR3 region has 14 residues. CDR1 and CDR2 (germline): MNHEY, SVGAGI. The V end lost 8 bases, the J end lost 0 bases, and 11 bases lay between the germline ends. This chain's CDR3 is CASSESFSGNTIYF. CDR3 bases: TGTGCCAGCTCGGAATCCTTCTCTGGAAACACCATATATTTT.

This clonotype came up many times. The chain is built from TRBV30 and TRBJ1-2; TRBD1 might be the D (6 bases). CDR3 size: 12 residues. Germline V CDR1 and CDR2: GTSNPN, SVGIG (reference sequence). The V end lost 4 bases, the J end lost 3 bases, and 9 bases lay between the germline ends. The CDR3 region is CAWTGDHYGYTF. CDR3 nucleotide sequence: TGTGCCTGGACAGGGGATCACTATGGCTACACCTTC.

The table lists this clonotype with many counts. The V call is TRBV25-1, the J call TRBJ1-2; D uncertain. Germline V gene sequence: CDR1 MGHDK, CDR2 SYGVNS. The CDR3 consists of 17 residues. V lost 3 bases, J lost 4 bases, and 21 bases lay in between. The CDR3 loop reads CASSELLELGKTYGYTF. For the CDR3, the DNA is TGTGCCAGCAGTGAGTTATTAGAACTGGGAAAGACCTATGGCTACACCTTC.

This clonotype was recorded many times. This chain links TRBV3-1 with TRBJ1-1; D might be TRBD1 (6 bases). The germline CDR1 and CDR2 sequences are LGHDT and YNNKEL (reference sequence). With 5 bases removed from V and 4 bases from J, the gap between germline ends came to 23 bases. The CDR3 spans 17 residues. In DNA form, the CDR3 reads TGTGCCAGCAGCGTGGGACATCCCATTTCAATTCGCACTGAAGCTTTCTTT. Amino acids: CASSVGHPISIRTEAFF.

In its sample, this clonotype was seen many times. The gene calls are TRBV6-2 or TRBV6-3 and TRBJ2-3; 10 bases are shared with TRBD2. CDR1 and CDR2 from the germline V gene are MNHEY and SVGEGT. The length of the CDR3 is 17 residues. After removal of 5 bases from V and 4 bases from J, the junction contained 12 bases not matched to a gene. The CDR3 nucleotides read TGTGCCAGCAGTCGCCCGATGTTAGCGGGGGGAGCAGATACGCAGTATTTT. Protein: CASSRPMLAGGADTQYF.

In this sample, this clonotype turned up a few times. The rearrangement joins TRBV20-1 to TRBJ2-3; D unresolved. CDR1 is DFQATT and CDR2 is SNEGSKA in the germline V gene (reference sequence). V was trimmed by 3 bases and J by 1 base, leaving 2 bases between them. The CDR3 has 11 residues. The CDR3 nucleotides are TGCAGTGCTAGCGGCACAGATACGCAGTATTTT. It codes for CSASGTDTQYF.

Details on this clonotype: With a much larger clone just one base away, this may be a read error. The CDR3 loop reads CASSSENKCRKTCGYTF. The CDR3 region has the DNA TGTGCCAGCAGCTCCGAGAATAAGTGCCGAAAGACCTGTGGCTACACCTTC. The chain couples TRBV7-7 to TRBJ1-2; D is unclear. Germline values: CDR1 SSHAT, CDR2 FNYEAQ (reference sequence). Trimming left V 4 bases short and J 7 bases short, with 25 bases between. The length of the CDR3 is 17 residues.

This clonotype was recorded at least ten times. The V gene is TRBV9, the J gene TRBJ1-6, with D tentatively TRBD1 (6 bases). Germline V gene sequence: CDR1 SGDLS, CDR2 YYNGEE. Trimming took off 4 bases at V and 6 bases at J, with 14 bases between the two ends. CDR3 size: 15 residues. CDR3 nucleotides: TGTGCCAGCAGCTCCGGGGGCGGAGTTAATTCACCCCTCCACTTT. It is translated as CASSSGGGVNSPLHF.

As regards this clonotype: This may be a read error: a much more frequent sequence differs by one nucleotide. V usage is TRBV4-3 and J usage is TRBJ2-2, with 9 bases lining up with TRBD2. CDR1 LGHNA and CDR2 YSLEER come from the germline V gene. The length of the CDR3 is 17 residues. The CDR3 loop reads CASSQELRTSVIREPFF. The CDR3 DNA follows: TGCGCCAGCAGCCAAGAACTCAGGACTAGCGTAATCAGGGAGCCGTTTTTT.

A few counts support this clonotype. The chain links TRBV29-1 to TRBJ1-2; D perhaps matches TRBD1 (6 bases). The CDR3 length is 14 residues. Germline values: CDR1 SQVTM, CDR2 ANQGSEA. The V end lost 0 bases, the J end lost 4 bases, and 12 bases lay between the germline ends. CDR3 in amino acids: CSVEDLDRLYGYTF. The CDR3 DNA sequence: TGCAGCGTTGAAGATCTCGACAGGCTCTATGGCTACACCTTC.

This clonotype appeared many times. This chain joins TRBV11-1 and TRBJ1-2; D is unresolved. V was clipped by 5 bases and J by 4 bases, with 23 bases between them. CDR3 length: 17 residues. Germline V gene data show CDR1 as SGHAT and CDR2 as FQDESV (reference sequence). In DNA, the CDR3 is TGTGCCAGCAGCCTACCGGTTAAGGCTGGAAAGACCTATGGCTACACCTTC. Translation: CASSLPVKAGKTYGYTF. The variable domain in full, completed from reference TRBV11-1 and TRBJ1-2, reads EAEVAQSPRYKITEKSQAVAFWCDPISGHATLYWYRQILGQGPELLVQFQDESVVDDSQLPKDRFSAERLKGVDSTLKIQPAELGDSAMYLCASSLPVKAGKTYGYTFGSGTRLTVV.